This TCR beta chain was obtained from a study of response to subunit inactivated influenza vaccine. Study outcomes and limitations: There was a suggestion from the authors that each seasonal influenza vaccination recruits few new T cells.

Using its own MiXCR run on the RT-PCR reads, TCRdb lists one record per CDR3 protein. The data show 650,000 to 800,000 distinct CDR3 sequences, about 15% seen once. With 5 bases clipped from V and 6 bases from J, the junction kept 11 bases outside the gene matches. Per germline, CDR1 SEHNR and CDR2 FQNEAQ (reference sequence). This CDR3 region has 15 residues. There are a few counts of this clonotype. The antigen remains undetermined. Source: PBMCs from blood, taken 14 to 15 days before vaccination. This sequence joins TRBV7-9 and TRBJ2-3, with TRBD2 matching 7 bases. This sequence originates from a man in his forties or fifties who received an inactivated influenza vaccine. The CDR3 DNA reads TGTGCCAGCAGCCCCTTTTTGCGGGAGAGGGATACGCAGTATTTT. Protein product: CASSPFLRERDTQYF.